This T cell receptor beta chain was captured in a study of cytomegalovirus exposure and HLA in healthy donors. J was trimmed by 6 bases and V by 4 bases; bases with no gene match: 10. This CDR3 has 14 residues. From germline, CDR1 is SGDLS and CDR2 YYNGEE. The primer mix had 60 Vbeta and 13 Jbeta primers. Here immunoSEQ multiplex PCR was the method, and the copy in TCRdb shows in-frame clones only, minus some. Here the sample spans fewer than 200,000 clones, around 79% being singletons. The sequence was obtained from a woman aged 50 to 60 in good health and CMV-seropositive. The rearrangement joins TRBV9 to TRBJ2-7; TRBD1 aligns across 7 bases. Material: PBMCs. The chain's CDR3 is CASSPWAGGSEQYF. CDR3 in DNA: TGTGCCAGCAGCCCCTGGGCAGGGGGTAGCGAGCAGTACTTC.